The clone carrying this T cell receptor beta chain was observed at least ten times. As CD8+CD4-CCR7+CD45RA+ cells, naive CD8 T cells were sorted. This specimen comes from a study of molecular identifiers for immune sequencing clone quantification. A single record per CDR3 protein comes from TCRdb applying MiXCR to the PCR reads. The profile covers 300,000 to 350,000 distinct CDR3 sequences, with about a fifth appearing a single time and under 0.95% taken by the ten largest. Trimming cost V 0 bases and J 5 bases; bases outside gene matches: 10. This CDR3 is built from 18 residues. Germline V gene lookup returns CDR1 KGHDR and CDR2 SFDVKD.

The chain has TRBV24-1 and TRBJ2-2; 8 nucleotides align to TRBD1. Material for sequencing was naive CD8+ T cells from blood, with Jurkat cell RNA spiked in. Documented subset: FACS-sorted CD8+CD4-CCR7+CD45RA+ naive T cells. The clonotype comes from a human donor in good health. Some libraries in this study had Jurkat cell RNA spiked in. DNA for the CDR3: TGTGCCACCAGTGATTTGCAAGTACGGACAGGGTCAACCGGGGAGCTGTTTTTT. Protein: CATSDLQVRTGSTGELFF.